This note documents a single TCR beta chain sequence. The data originate from a study of a mutant IDH1 vaccine in newly diagnosed glioma. Method: immunoSEQ multiplex PCR; TCRdb's copy keeps in-frame clones and lacks some. The sample includes about 38,000 clones, roughly 92% of them seen just once. Trimming shortened V by 5 bases and J by 3 bases, and 14 bases separated the two germline ends. Looked up from germline, CDR1 is PRHDT and CDR2 is FYEKMQ (reference sequence). The CDR3 loop spans 14 amino acids. As to time point: baseline, week 1 (first vaccination visit). The treatment: pre-vaccination baseline after standard-of-care therapy.

V and J are TRBV13 and TRBJ2-7, with a tentative D call TRBD1 (5 bases). The sample here was PBMCs, taken from a glioma patient treated with radiotherapy, temozolomide or both. The sequence was obtained from a young man with glioma. The CDR3 DNA is TGTGCCAGCAGCCCTAGGGGCAGATACTACGAGCAGTACTTC. Residues: CASSPRGRYYEQYF. The full variable domain, in which reference TRBV13 and TRBJ2-7 provide the parts outside the CDR3, is AAGVIQSPRHLIKEKRETATLKCYPIPRHDTVYWYQQGPGQDPQFLISFYEKMQSDKGSIPDRFSAQQFSDYHSELNMSSLELGDSALYFCASSPRGRYYEQYFGPGTRLTVT.